The next 4 T cell receptor beta chains were all read from a single sample in a study of blood T cell repertoires in COVID-19 (dated by TCRdb to about 2020). Library method: the immunoSEQ multiplex PCR assay. TCRdb took over this immuneACCESS table, retaining in-frame rearrangements with V and J assigned. Such tables are incomplete; in checked studies, under half of the missing clones stem from an unresolved V gene, and the remainder is unexplained. The sample profile shows about 190,000 clones; roughly four fifths of them were found once. In total, the top ten clones hold around 11% of the sample. Material: peripheral blood. All receptors derive from a woman aged 50 to 65 with acute or convalescent COVID-19.

This clone occurred a few times. This chain joins TRBV5-4 and TRBJ1-1; a weak D match, TRBD1 (6 bases). This CDR3 has 16 amino acids. V was cut by 4 bases and J by 6 bases, with 22 bases left in between. CDR1 SGHNT and CDR2 YYREEE come from the germline V gene (reference sequence). CDR3 region: CASSLGSLGRGSEAFF. Here the CDR3 DNA reads TGTGCCAGCAGCCTTGGTTCATTGGGCAGGGGTTCTGAAGCTTTCTTT.

The chain is built from TRBV28 and TRBJ1-6; 8 nucleotides agree with TRBD1. The CDR3 is 16 amino acids. CDR1 is MDHEN, CDR2 SYDVKM, per germline. After removal of 5 bases from V and 4 bases from J, the junction contained 7 bases not matched to a gene. The CDR3 here is CASSHQGAPYNSPLHF. For the CDR3, the DNA is TGTGCCAGCAGTCACCAGGGGGCGCCGTATAATTCACCCCTCCACTTT.

The J gene is TRBJ2-7, the V gene TRBV11-2; TRBD1 aligns across 9 bases. The CDR3 length is 13 residues. Germline V lookup: CDR1 SGHAT, CDR2 FQNNGV. Losses at the gene ends were 4 bases for V and 9 bases for J; bases not matched to a gene: 7. The CDR3 coding sequence is TGTGCCAGCAGCTGGGGACAGGGTCAGGTGCAGTACTTC. It yields the protein CASSWGQGQVQYF.

The V and J genes are TRBV3-1 (or the pseudogene TRBV3-2) and TRBJ1-1, with 7 bases identical to TRBD1. V lost 4 bases to trimming and J lost 0 bases; unmatched junction nucleotides: 5. The CDR3 is made up of 15 amino acids. Germline CDR1 and CDR2: LGHDT and YNNKEL (reference sequence). The CDR3 nucleotides are TGTGCCAGCAGCCCCTCGGACAGGTTGAACACTGAAGCTTTCTTT. This encodes CASSPSDRLNTEAFF.